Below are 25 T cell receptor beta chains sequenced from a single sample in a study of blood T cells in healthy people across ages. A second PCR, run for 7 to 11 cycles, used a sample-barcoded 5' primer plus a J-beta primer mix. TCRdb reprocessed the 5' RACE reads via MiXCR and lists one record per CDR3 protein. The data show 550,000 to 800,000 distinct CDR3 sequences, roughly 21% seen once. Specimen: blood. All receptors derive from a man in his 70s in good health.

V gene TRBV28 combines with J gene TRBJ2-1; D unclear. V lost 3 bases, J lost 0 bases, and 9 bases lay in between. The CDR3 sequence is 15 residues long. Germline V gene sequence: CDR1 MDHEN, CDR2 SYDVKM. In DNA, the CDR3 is TGTGCCAGCAGTTTGCCGGAAAGCTCCTACAATGAGCAGTTCTTC. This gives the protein CASSLPESSYNEQFF. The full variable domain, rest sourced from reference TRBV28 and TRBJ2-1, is DVKVTQSSRYLVKRTGEKVFLECVQDMDHENMFWYRQDPGLGLRLIYFSYDVKMKEKGDIPEGYSVSREKKERFSLILESASTNQTSMYLCASSLPESSYNEQFFGPGTRLTVL.

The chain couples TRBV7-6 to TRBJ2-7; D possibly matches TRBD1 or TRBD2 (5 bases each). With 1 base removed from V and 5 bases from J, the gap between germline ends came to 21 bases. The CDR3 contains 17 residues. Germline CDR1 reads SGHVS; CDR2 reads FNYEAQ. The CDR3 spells CASSLGRAGTGWHEQYF. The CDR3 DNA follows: TGTGCCAGCAGCTTAGGTCGGGCCGGGACCGGCTGGCACGAGCAGTACTTC. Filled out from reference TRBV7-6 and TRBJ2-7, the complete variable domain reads GAGVSQSPRYKVTKRGQDVALRCDPISGHVSLYWYRQALGQGPEFLTYFNYEAQQDKSGLPNDRFSAERPEGSISTLTIQRTEQRDSAMYRCASSLGRAGTGWHEQYFGPGTRLTVT.

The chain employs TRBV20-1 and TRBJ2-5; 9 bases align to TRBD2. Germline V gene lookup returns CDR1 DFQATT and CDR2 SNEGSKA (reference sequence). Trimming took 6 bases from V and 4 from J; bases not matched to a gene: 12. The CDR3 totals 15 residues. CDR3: CSARPSSGTGETQYF. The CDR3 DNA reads TGCAGTGCCCGACCTTCTAGCGGGACTGGAGAGACCCAGTACTTC.

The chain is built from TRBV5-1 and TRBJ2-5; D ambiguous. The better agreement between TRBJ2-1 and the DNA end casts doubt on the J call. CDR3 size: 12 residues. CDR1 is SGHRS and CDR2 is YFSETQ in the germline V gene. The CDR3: CASSHTRDEQFF. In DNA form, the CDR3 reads TGCGCCAGCAGCCACACGCGCGATGAGCAGTTCTTC.

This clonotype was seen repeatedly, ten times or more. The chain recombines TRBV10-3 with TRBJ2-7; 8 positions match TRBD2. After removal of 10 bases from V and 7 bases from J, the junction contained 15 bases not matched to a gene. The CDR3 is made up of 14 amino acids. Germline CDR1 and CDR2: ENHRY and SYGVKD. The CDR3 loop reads CATERTSLAGEQYF. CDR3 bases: TGTGCCACCGAAAGGACTAGCCTTGCAGGAGAGCAGTACTTC.

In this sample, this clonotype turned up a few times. Here the CDR3 reads CASSTGTSGYYEQYF. Written as DNA, the CDR3 is TGTGCCAGCAGTACCGGGACTAGCGGATATTACGAGCAGTACTTC. This rearrangement joins TRBV28 to TRBJ2-7, with TRBD2 matching over 11 bases. V trimming: 5 bases; J trimming: 4 bases; junction bases outside the gene matches: 7. The CDR3 runs to 15 residues. Germline CDR1 and CDR2: MDHEN and SYDVKM.

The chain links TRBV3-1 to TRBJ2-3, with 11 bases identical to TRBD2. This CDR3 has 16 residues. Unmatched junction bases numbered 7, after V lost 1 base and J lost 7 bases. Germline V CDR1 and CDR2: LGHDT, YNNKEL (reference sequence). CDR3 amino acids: CASSQGSSGRMYTQYF. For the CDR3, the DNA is TGTGCCAGCAGCCAAGGTTCTAGCGGGAGGATGTATACGCAGTATTTT.

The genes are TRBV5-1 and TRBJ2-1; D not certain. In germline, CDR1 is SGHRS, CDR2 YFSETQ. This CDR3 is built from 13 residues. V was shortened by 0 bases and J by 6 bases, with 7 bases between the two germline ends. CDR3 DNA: TGCGCCAGCAGCTTGGCCCCTTGCAATGAGCAGTTCTTC. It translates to CASSLAPCNEQFF.

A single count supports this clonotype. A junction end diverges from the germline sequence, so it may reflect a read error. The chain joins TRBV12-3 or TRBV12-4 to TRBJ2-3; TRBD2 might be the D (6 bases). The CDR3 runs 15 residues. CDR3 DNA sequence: TGTGCCAGCAGTCGGGACTTCTTCCGAGGAGATGCGCAGTATTTT. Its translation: CASSRDFFRGDAQYF.

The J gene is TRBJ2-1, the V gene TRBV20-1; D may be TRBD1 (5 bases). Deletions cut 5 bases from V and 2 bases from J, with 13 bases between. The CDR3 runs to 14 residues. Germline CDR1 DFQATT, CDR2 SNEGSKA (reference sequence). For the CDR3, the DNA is TGCAGTGCTCCAAAGGGGTACACCTACAATGAGCAGTTCTTC. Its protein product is CSAPKGYTYNEQFF.

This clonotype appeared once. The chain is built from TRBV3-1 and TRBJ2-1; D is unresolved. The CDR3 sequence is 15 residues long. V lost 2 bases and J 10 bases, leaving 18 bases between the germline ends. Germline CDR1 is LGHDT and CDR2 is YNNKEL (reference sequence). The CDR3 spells CASSQRSGRHYEQFF. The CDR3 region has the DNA TGTGCCAGCAGCCAACGGTCCGGACGGCATTACGAGCAGTTCTTC.

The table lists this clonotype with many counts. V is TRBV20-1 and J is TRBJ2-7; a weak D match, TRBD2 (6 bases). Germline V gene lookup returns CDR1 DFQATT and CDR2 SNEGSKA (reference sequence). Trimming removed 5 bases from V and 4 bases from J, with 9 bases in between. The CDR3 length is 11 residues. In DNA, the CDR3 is TGCAGTGCTCGACTAGGTTACGAGCAGTACTTC. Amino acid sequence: CSARLGYEQYF.

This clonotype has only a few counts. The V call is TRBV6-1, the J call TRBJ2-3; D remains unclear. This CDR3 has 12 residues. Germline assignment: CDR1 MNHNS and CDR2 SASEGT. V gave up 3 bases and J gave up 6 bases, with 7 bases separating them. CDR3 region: CASSEQADTQYF. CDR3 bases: TGTGCCAGCAGTGAGCAGGCGGATACGCAGTATTTT.

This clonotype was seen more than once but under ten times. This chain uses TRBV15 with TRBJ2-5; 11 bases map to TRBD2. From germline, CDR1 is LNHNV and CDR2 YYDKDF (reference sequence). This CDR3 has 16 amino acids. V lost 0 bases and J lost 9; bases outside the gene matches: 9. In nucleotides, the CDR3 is TGTGCCACCAGCAGAGATAGGGGGACTAGCGGCATGGCCCAGTACTTC. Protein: CATSRDRGTSGMAQYF.

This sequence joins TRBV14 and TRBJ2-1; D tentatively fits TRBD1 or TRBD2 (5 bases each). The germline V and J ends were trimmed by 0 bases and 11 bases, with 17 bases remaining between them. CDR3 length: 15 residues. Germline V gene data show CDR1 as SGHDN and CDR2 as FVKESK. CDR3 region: CASSQEGTPNMKQFF. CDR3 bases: TGTGCCAGCAGCCAAGAAGGGACCCCCAATATGAAGCAGTTCTTC. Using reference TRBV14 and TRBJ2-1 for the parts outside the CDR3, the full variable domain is EAGVTQFPSHSVIEKGQTVTLRCDPISGHDNLYWYRRVMGKEIKFLLHFVKESKQDESGMPNNRFLAERTGGTYSTLKVQPAELEDSGVYFCASSQEGTPNMKQFFGPGTRLTVL.

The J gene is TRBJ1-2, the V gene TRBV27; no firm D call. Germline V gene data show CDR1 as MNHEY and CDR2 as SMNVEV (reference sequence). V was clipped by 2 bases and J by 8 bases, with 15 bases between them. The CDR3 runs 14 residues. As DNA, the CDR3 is TGTGCCAGCAGTTTAAGTGGGATTGAGGGCGGCTACACCTTC. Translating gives CASSLSGIEGGYTF.

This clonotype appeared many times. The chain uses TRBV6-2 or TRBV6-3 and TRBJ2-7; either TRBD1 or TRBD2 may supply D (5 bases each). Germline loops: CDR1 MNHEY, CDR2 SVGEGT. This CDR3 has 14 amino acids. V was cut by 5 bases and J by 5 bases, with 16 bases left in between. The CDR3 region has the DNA TGTGCCAGCAGTCGGACCTACGGGACGGACGAGCAGTACTTC. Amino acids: CASSRTYGTDEQYF.

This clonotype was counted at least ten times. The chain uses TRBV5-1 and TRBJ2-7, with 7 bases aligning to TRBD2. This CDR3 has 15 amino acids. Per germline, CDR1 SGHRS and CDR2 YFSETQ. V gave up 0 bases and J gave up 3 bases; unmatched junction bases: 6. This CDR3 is CASSLEASGIYEQYF. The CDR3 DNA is TGCGCCAGCAGCTTGGAGGCTAGCGGAATCTACGAGCAGTACTTC.

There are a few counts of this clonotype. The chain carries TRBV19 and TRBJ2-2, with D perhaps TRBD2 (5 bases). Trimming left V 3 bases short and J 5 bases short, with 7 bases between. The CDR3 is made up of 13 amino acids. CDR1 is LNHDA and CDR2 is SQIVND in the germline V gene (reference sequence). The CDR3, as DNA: TGTGCCAGTAGTATTACTAGGACCGGGGAGCTGTTTTTT. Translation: CASSITRTGELFF.

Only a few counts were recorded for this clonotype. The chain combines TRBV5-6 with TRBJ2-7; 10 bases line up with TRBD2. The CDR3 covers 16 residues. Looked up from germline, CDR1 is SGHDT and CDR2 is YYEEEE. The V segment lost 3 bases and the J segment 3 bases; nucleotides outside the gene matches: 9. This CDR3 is CASSSGTSDKIYEQYF. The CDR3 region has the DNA TGTGCCAGCAGCTCGGGGACTAGCGACAAAATCTACGAGCAGTACTTC.

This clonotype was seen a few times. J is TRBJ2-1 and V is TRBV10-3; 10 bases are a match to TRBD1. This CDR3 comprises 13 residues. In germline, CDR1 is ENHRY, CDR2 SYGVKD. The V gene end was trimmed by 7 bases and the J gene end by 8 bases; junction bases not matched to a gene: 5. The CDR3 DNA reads TGTGCCATCACCCGGGACAGGGGCGATGAGCAGTTCTTC. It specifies CAITRDRGDEQFF.

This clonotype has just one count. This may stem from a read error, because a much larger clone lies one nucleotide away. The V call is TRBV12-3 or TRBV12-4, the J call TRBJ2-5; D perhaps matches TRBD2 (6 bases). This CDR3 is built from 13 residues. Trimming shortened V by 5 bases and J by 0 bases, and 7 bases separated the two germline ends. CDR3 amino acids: CASSREHQETQYF. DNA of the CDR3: TGTGCCAGCAGTCGGGAGCACCAAGAGACCCAGTACTTC.

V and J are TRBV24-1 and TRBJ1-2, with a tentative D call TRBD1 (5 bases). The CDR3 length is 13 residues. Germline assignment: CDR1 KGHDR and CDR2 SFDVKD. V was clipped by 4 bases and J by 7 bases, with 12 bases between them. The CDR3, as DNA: TGTGCCACCAGTGAGTTTCAGGGAACTGGCTACACCTTC. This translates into CATSEFQGTGYTF.

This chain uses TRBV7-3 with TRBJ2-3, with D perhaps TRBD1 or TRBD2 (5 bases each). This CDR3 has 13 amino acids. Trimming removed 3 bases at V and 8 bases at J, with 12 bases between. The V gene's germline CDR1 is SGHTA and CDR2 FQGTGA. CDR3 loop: CASSFNFGGTQYF. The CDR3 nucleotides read TGTGCCAGCAGCTTCAACTTTGGGGGTACGCAGTATTTT.

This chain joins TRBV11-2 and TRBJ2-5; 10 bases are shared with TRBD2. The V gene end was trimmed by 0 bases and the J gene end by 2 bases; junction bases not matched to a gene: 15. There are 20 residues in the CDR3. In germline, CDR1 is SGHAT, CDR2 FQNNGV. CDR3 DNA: TGTGCCAGCAGCTTAGATGGTCCCGTTCTAGCGGGAGTATTTCAAGAGACCCAGTACTTC. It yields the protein CASSLDGPVLAGVFQETQYF.